The present entry profiles one T cell receptor (beta chain) with its context. The specificity of this receptor is unknown. Nothing much larger sits one base from this clone, and base qualities are not available. Germline trimming amounts to 5 bases on V and 5 bases on J, with 8 as the count of junction bases outside the gene matches. From the cysteine through the phenylalanine, the CDR3 covers 15 amino acids. CDR3 DNA only is kept here, 45 bases in frame from base 1. CDR1 and CDR2 were assigned from the germline V gene (reference sequence) as SEHNR and FQNEAQ. Library preparation employed the immunoSEQ multiplex PCR assay. The multiplex PCR relied on a mix of 60 forward primers for TCR Vbeta segments and 13 reverse primers for TCR Jbeta segments. The CDR3 region of rearranged TCR beta genes was amplified from genomic DNA by a multiplex PCR assay. On the Illumina HiSeq System, the amplified TCR beta libraries were sequenced as 87-base-pair reads. The paper's processing steps were these. A later analysis counted 75 million to 100 million unique TCR beta chains across the 550 to 700 repertoires, and some 11 million of these chains were shared by at least two donors. Raw reads were error-corrected and collapsed into unique sequences by a nearest-neighbor algorithm in which closely related sequences were merged to remove PCR and sequencing errors. CDR3 sequences were aligned to IMGT reference sequences to assign V, D and J gene segments. For a sequence to be retained, a match of at least six nucleotides was required to both a V gene segment and a J gene segment. A rearrangement was called productive if the CDR3 had no stop codons and remained in frame with V and J, and every other rearrangement was called non-productive. Following IMGT convention, CDR3 was defined as the stretch from the second conserved V-encoded cysteine to the conserved J-encoded phenylalanine. The earlier analysis of about 610 of the donors excluded sequences that lacked an unambiguous match to a single V gene segment. An earlier analysis of several hundred of the donors called V segments functional above 56.7% productive rearrangements and segregating when the between-donor standard deviation exceeded 5%. A statistical classification framework was built to diagnose cytomegalovirus status from the catalog of TCR beta chain sequences. V and J gene assignment, in a later analysis, came from comparing TCR nucleotide sequences with IMGT/GENE-DB human TR gene sequences. The TCRdist pipeline was used in a later analysis to assign CDR3 sequences and most-parsimonious VDJ recombination scenarios. In a later analysis, each TCR beta chain was defined by its CDR3 amino acid sequence together with its V-gene family, and reads lacking a unique V-gene family were excluded. A later analysis removed several hundred highly shared, low-generation-probability nucleotide sequences to deal with suspected cross-contamination and a sequencing artifact. In a later analysis, a clonal expansion index for each public chain was calculated from normalized within-repertoire ranks of inferred template counts. In a later analysis, generation probabilities were computed with a VDJ recombination model fitted to out-of-frame rearrangements, and the resulting probabilities were checked against IGoR. Hypergeometric tests were used in a later analysis to score TCR-TCR, TCR-HLA and TCR-CMV co-occurrence, with a repertoire-size bias correction applied to the TCR pairs. False discovery rates were estimated in a later analysis by permuting HLA or CMV assignments 20 times. In a later analysis, co-occurring TCRs were grouped with DBSCAN, and TCRdist sequence similarity was added when clustering was performed within HLA-allele-positive subsets. For co-occurrence clustering, repertoires with fewer than 30,000 or more than 120,000 public chains were excluded, along with 4 to 6 repertoires with anomalous nucleotide sharing. This is the immuneACCESS table as TCRdb keeps it, with only in-frame sequences that have V and J called. A part of the clones is gone; compared with another copy, unresolved V genes explain less than half, and the rest is unexplained. From that table come the V and J calls and clone size; the DNA was used to work out D and trimming. The sample records about 76,000 clones, around 79% of which are singletons. Jointly, the top ten make up over 2% of the sample.

This entry is derived from a study of cytomegalovirus exposure and HLA in healthy donors (dated by TCRdb to 2016 to 2017). Regarding the complete study: According to an earlier analysis of 550 to 700 of the donors, about 179 million T cells yielded roughly 110 million unique TCR beta sequences and about 280 Gb of sequence data. In the later analysis, no new phenotypic data were used to find candidate immune exposures; instead, reliance was placed on TCR beta sequences and their occurrence across donors. To predict cytomegalovirus infection status, the study combined high-throughput TCR immunosequencing, statistical association of individual TCRs with disease status, and machine learning. About 280 gigabases of sequencing data and approximately 85 million unique TCR sequences were included in an early release covering over 600 HLA-typed donors. Using immunosequencing, the study profiled T cell repertoires from 500 to 800 subjects and related those repertoires to cytomegalovirus serostatus. Five DR-DQ haplotypes were handled as single units for association and clustering, since linkage in the cohort was strong. To study patterns of TCR occurrence, a later analysis re-analyzed previously published TCR beta repertoires from 666 donors and added high-resolution HLA genotyping. The study was designed to test whether signatures of past pathogen exposure could be identified by cataloging public T cell receptors. Among 300 to 450 genotyped donors of the cohort, an average of about 240,000 unique TCR beta nucleotide sequences were sequenced per donor, around 20% of them non-productive. The number of typed donors differed by locus: 629-630 for A, B, C, DRB1 and DQB1; 522 for DQA1; approximately 600 for DPA1; and some 470 for DPB1. Both class I and class II loci were covered by HLA typing, at four-digit resolution. The genetic ancestry cluster associated with self-reported Caucasian donors included 81% of the roughly 380 genotyped donors. Donor age, sex, ethnicity and CMV serostatus were collected together with the repertoire data. An earlier analysis of 587 of the donors used high-throughput TCR beta sequencing to judge whether each TCR beta V gene segment behaved as functional or pseudogenic. All discovery cohort repertoires had been generated using a single sequencing platform. Genome-wide SNP genotypes for about 60% of the roughly 670 donors were used in a later genetic analysis, which treated that subset as a discovery cohort. Along with the approximately 600-subject first cohort, a separate validation cohort of some 130 different subjects was used.

The study at large found these results: A later genetic analysis associated a missense DCLRE1C variant with V-gene and J-gene trimming of TCR beta chains, and an independent cohort replicated the association. In vitro tests confirmed that three of the cytomegalovirus-associated TCR beta chains recognize cytomegalovirus antigens. The study listed 164 TCR beta chains as associated with cytomegalovirus. In a later analysis, TCR association rates were found to vary across HLA loci, with the most associated TCRs seen for DRB1 alleles and the fewest for HLA-C alleles. Specific HLA alleles were associated with 15,000 to 20,000 TCR beta sequences at a false discovery rate of 0.05 in a later analysis. Linkage disequilibrium might explain the correlated functional status among segregating V segments, but an unknown experimental factor could not be excluded. Roughly uniform sequencing depth across donors was assumed in presence/absence analyses, although this assumption may not hold. According to a later analysis, parvovirus B19, influenza, CMV and Epstein-Barr virus appeared linked to several top co-occurrence clusters. A further reported finding was that TCR beta sequences accurately predicted the HLA-A and HLA-B alleles for most subjects in the first cohort. Strong co-occurrence of HLA alleles, especially DR and DQ, made assigning TCR associations to individual alleles difficult. Because the 87-base-pair reads could not distinguish some IMGT-functional V segments, including TRBV6-2 and TRBV6-3, those segments were excluded. The classifier was reported to diagnose cytomegalovirus status with high specificity and sensitivity in both the original cohort and the validation cohort. An earlier analysis of approximately 540 of the donors showed that most TCR beta V segments appeared in productive rearrangements either about 87% or about 30% of the time, which broadly matched IMGT annotations. A later analysis found that HLA-associated TCR beta chains were more clonally expanded and had lower generation probabilities than equally common non-associated chains. For the cohort, immune exposure information was limited to CMV serostatus. Some 15 rarely observed V segments, including chromosome 9 orphons, were excluded from the earlier analysis of approximately 500 of the donors because counts were too low. Because some donors lacked HLA typing at each locus, the association tests relied only on the typed subset. Most TCR sequences were seen in very few donors, while some public TCRs were found in many individuals. The sequencing pipeline was judged likely to have produced a cluster of highly shared sequence variants as a technical artifact. The authors suggested that the approach could potentially be generalized to other disease states and immunological phenotypes. Most CMV-associated TCR beta chains appeared to be HLA-restricted in a later analysis, and the HLA associations seemed to be driven largely by CMV exposure. This cohort had only TCR beta chains sequenced, and the lack of alpha or paired-chain data limited which features could be detected. According to a later genetic analysis, donors in an Asian-associated ancestry cluster had fewer N-insertions in productive TCRs than the approximately 690-donor mean.

The cohort comprised 710 or so healthy bone marrow donors. All cohort members were sampled while nominally healthy, although unrecorded immune exposures were likely present. The donor tested CMV seronegative and was one of the 352 seronegative cohort members. Every donor gave a peripheral blood sample, and the peripheral blood mononuclear cells from that sample were used for TCR beta sequencing. The Qiagen DNeasy Blood Extraction Kit was used to extract genomic DNA from the blood cell samples. The chain is assembled from TRBV7-9 and TRBJ1-4; TRBD1 matches 7 bases in the middle. Sequenced sample: PBMCs. This sequence was found in a man aged 25-40 years in good health and CMV-seronegative. The DNA sequence is TGTGCCAGCAGCAACCGACAGGGTCAAAATGAAAAACTGTTTTTT. This codes for CASSNRQGQNEKLFF.